These 25 T cell receptor beta chains were all obtained from the same sample, sequenced in a study of T cells in women clearing cervical HPV infection. The assay was immunoSEQ multiplex PCR, and TCRdb's table has in-frame clones only and misses some. Seen in this sample are some 33,000 clones; the ten most common clones hold more than 4%. Sequenced: blood buffy coat. The receptors shown here come from a woman between 18 and 75 years old with a cervical HPV16 infection that either progressed to CIN3+ or cleared (not recorded which).

Remarks on this clone: With the read ending 3 residues before the CDR3 end, the germline J gene is used to fill in that end. This chain connects TRBV9 to TRBJ2-5; D is unclear. Germline-derived CDR1 and CDR2 are SGDLS and YYNGEE. Trimming shortened V by 4 bases and J by 5 bases, and 15 bases separated the two germline ends. The CDR3 spans 14 residues. The CDR3 is CASSFSFGVETQYF. The CDR3 DNA, read in part, is TGTGCCAGCAGCTTCTCATTCGGTGTGGAGACC.

On this clone itself: The read ends 3 residues early relative to the CDR3; the germline J gene fills the gap. The rearrangement uses TRBV14 and TRBJ1-2, with TRBD1 as a possible D gene (6 bases). There are 13 residues in the CDR3. Germline-derived CDR1 and CDR2 are SGHDN and FVKESK. V shed 3 bases and J shed 3 bases, with 8 bases lying between them. The sequenced CDR3 bases are TGTGCCAGCAGCCAGGGGACATACTATGGC. Its translation is CASSQGTYYG. The entire CDR3 sequence reads CASSQGTYYGYTF. The whole variable domain, filled in from reference TRBV14 and TRBJ1-2, reads EAGVTQFPSHSVIEKGQTVTLRCDPISGHDNLYWYRRVMGKEIKFLLHFVKESKQDESGMPNNRFLAERTGGTYSTLKVQPAELEDSGVYFCASSQGTYYGYTFGSGTRLTVV.

Comments on this clone: The DNA ends 3 residues before the CDR3 does, and the rest of the CDR3 is filled in from the germline J gene. The chain recombines TRBV20-1 with TRBJ1-2, with D maybe TRBD1 (6 bases). Germline V gene lookup returns CDR1 DFQATT and CDR2 SNEGSKA (reference sequence). The length of the CDR3 is 16 residues. CDR3 DNA (partial): TGCAGTGCCCTACCTCCGGGACAAGAGTACCAAGAGACC. Protein product: CSALPPGQEYQET. The CDR3 in its entirety is CSALPPGQEYQETYTF.

In the case of this clone: The CDR3 is cut off 3 residues early in the read; its end comes from the germline J gene. This rearrangement joins TRBV19 to TRBJ1-2; possible D gene TRBD1, 5 bases. The CDR3 extends over 15 amino acids. Germline CDR1 LNHDA, CDR2 SQIVND (reference sequence). The CDR3 is CASTSRGLRTDTYTF. Partial CDR3 DNA: TGTGCCAGTACAAGTAGGGGCCTGCGCACAGATACC.

On this clone itself: The missing CDR3 end, 3 residues past where the read stops, is filled in from the germline J gene. The rearrangement uses TRBV5-1 and TRBJ1-4, with no clear D. The CDR3 has 15 amino acids. In germline, CDR1 is SGHRS, CDR2 YFSETQ. Incomplete CDR3 DNA: TGCGCCAGCAGGCCCGGCGGGGAGGTGAATTCACCA. Its protein is CASRPGGEVNSP. The CDR3 as a whole reads CASRPGGEVNSPLFF.

A remark on this clone: The sequence runs out 3 residues before the end of the CDR3; the remainder is reconstructed from the germline J gene. The V gene is TRBV7-7, the J gene TRBJ2-3, with D maybe TRBD1 (5 bases). The germline gives CDR1 SSHAT, CDR2 FNYEAQ (reference sequence). The CDR3 is 13 residues long. The chain's CDR3 is CASSQDSQETQYF. The part of the CDR3 DNA that was read is TGTGCCAGCAGCCAAGACAGCCAAGAGACG.

With respect to this clone: The read gets to within 3 residues of the CDR3 end, and the germline J gene fills in the rest. V usage is TRBV14 and J usage is TRBJ1-2; 8 nucleotides align to TRBD1. V trimming: 2 bases; J trimming: 5 bases; junction bases outside the gene matches: 7. Germline V gives CDR1 SGHDN, CDR2 FVKESK. The CDR3 extends over 15 amino acids. The sequenced CDR3 bases are TGTGCCAGCAGCCAAAATGCAGGGGGCATTTATGGC. This codes for CASSQNAGGIYG. The complete CDR3 reads CASSQNAGGIYGYTF.

Details on this clone: Read coverage stops 3 residues before the CDR3 terminus; the germline J gene supplies the remainder. The rearrangement uses TRBV20-1 and TRBJ1-4; 11 positions agree with TRBD1. The CDR3 is 14 amino acids. Unmatched junction bases numbered 1, after V lost 5 bases and J lost 2 bases. Germline CDR1 is DFQATT and CDR2 is SNEGSKA (reference sequence). CDR3 DNA, as far as it was read: TGCAGTGCTGGACAGGGGGCTACTAATGAAAAA. It specifies CSAGQGATNEK. The full-length CDR3 reads as CSAGQGATNEKLFF.

With respect to this clone: The CDR3 goes on 3 residues after the read ends, and that part is filled in from the germline J gene. The chain is built from TRBV29-1 and TRBJ2-7; 10 bases are shared with TRBD1. There are 15 residues in the CDR3. V trimming: 4 bases; J trimming: 1 base; junction bases outside the gene matches: 7. Germline lookup yields CDR1 SQVTM and CDR2 ANQGSEA. The CDR3 sequence: CSVVSGTGESYEQYF. The covered CDR3 bases are TGCAGCGTTGTGTCCGGGACAGGGGAGTCCTACGAG.

With respect to this clone: At one of its ends the junction is not consistent with the germline gene, which may arise from a read error. The CDR3 goes on 3 residues after the read ends, and that part is filled in from the germline J gene. The sample contains more than one DNA sequence encoding this CDR3. The chain is built from TRBV18 and TRBJ1-3; D unresolved. The CDR3 consists of 16 residues. CDR1 is KGHSH and CDR2 is LQKENI in the germline V gene. CDR3 bases read: TGTGCCAGCTCACCGGCCATAGCGGGGATTGGAAACACA. It translates to CASSPAIAGIGNT. The complete CDR3 reads CASSPAIAGIGNTIYF. Together with reference TRBV18 and TRBJ1-3, the CDR3 gives the full variable domain: NAGVMQNPRHLVRRRGQEARLRCSPMKGHSHVYWYRQLPEEGLKFMVYLQKENIIDESGMPKERFSAEFPKEGPSILRIQQVVRGDSAAYFCASSPAIAGIGNTIYFGEGSWLTVV.

As to this clone: The read gets to within 3 residues of the CDR3 end, and the germline J gene fills in the rest. V and J are TRBV20-1 and TRBJ1-1; TRBD1 might be the D (6 bases). The CDR3 runs to 12 residues. The germline V gene encodes CDR1 DFQATT and CDR2 SNEGSKA (reference sequence). The V end was cut by 6 bases, the J end by 1 base, with 9 bases between. Incomplete CDR3 DNA: TGCAGTGCACCCAGGGGGAACACTGAA. Translated: CSAPRGNTE. Given in full, the CDR3 is CSAPRGNTEAFF.

In regard to this clone: The DNA ends 3 residues before the CDR3 does, and the rest of the CDR3 is filled in from the germline J gene. J is TRBJ2-5 and V is TRBV5-1; tentative D call: TRBD2 (7 bases). V gave up 4 bases and J gave up 5 bases, with 15 bases separating them. Germline CDR1 is SGHRS and CDR2 is YFSETQ. CDR3 size: 14 residues. The CDR3 bases that were read are TGCGCCAGCAGCCCCGGGGGGCCCGGGGAGACC. This gives the protein CASSPGGPGET. The CDR3 in full is CASSPGGPGETQYF.

On this clone: Read coverage stops 3 residues before the CDR3 terminus; the germline J gene supplies the remainder. The chain links TRBV7-9 to TRBJ2-7, with no clear D. Trimming took off 5 bases at V and 5 bases at J, with 16 bases between the two ends. The CDR3 runs 14 residues. Germline V gene lookup returns CDR1 SEHNR and CDR2 FQNEAQ (reference sequence). CDR3 amino acids: CASSPGSSPHEQYF. The covered CDR3 bases are TGTGCCAGCAGCCCCGGTTCCTCACCGCACGAG.

Concerning this clone: An end of the junction differs from the germline gene, which may be a read error. The CDR3 DNA, read in part, is TGTGCCAGCTCACCCTCGGGACTAGCGGAGTTCTTTGGGACCAACGTC. Residues: CASSPSGLAEFFGTNV. In full, the CDR3 reads CASSPSGLAEFFGTNVLTF. The chain joins TRBV18 to TRBJ2-6; 11 bases map to TRBD2. The read ends 3 residues shy of where the CDR3 ends; the end is completed using the germline J gene. CDR1 and CDR2 from the germline V gene are KGHSH and LQKENI. The CDR3 is 19 amino acids.

Worth noting for this clone: The read comes to an end 3 residues before the CDR3 does, leaving the germline J gene to fill in the end. The V call is TRBV7-2, the J call TRBJ2-4, with 7 bases matching TRBD1. Germline assignment: CDR1 SGHTA and CDR2 FQGNSA. CDR3 length: 15 residues. Incomplete CDR3 DNA: TGTGCCAGCAGCTTTAGGGACAGACCACTCTATGGT. The encoded protein is CASSFRDRPLYG. The CDR3 reads in full as CASSFRDRPLYGQYF.

Comments on this clone: The read falls 3 residues short of the CDR3 end, and the missing part is taken from the germline J gene. V and J are TRBV6-2 or TRBV6-3 and TRBJ2-3; no clear D gene. Germline CDR1 MNHEY, CDR2 SVGEGT. The CDR3 is 13 residues long. The CDR3 here is CASSSPRGETQYF. The CDR3 DNA, read in part, is TGTGCCAGCAGTTCCCCTAGAGGAGAGACG.

Points on this clone: The read comes to an end 3 residues before the CDR3 does, leaving the germline J gene to fill in the end. The chain carries TRBV30 and TRBJ1-1; D gene uncertain. The CDR3 is 10 amino acids. Looked up from germline, CDR1 is GTSNPN and CDR2 is SVGIG (reference sequence). CDR3 DNA (partial): TGTGCCTGGAGGGCGGCGAAA. The encoded protein is CAWRAAK. The entire CDR3 sequence reads CAWRAAKAFF.

With respect to this clone: The read is 3 residues too short to cover the CDR3 end, so that end is filled in from the germline J gene. The V and J genes are TRBV7-2 and TRBJ1-1, with 7 bases aligning to TRBD1. Trimming removed 3 bases from V and 4 bases from J; junction bases left unmatched: 5. The CDR3 is 14 amino acids. Germline V gives CDR1 SGHTA, CDR2 FQGNSA. The CDR3 here is CASSFGTASTEAFF. CDR3 DNA (partial): TGTGCCAGCAGCTTTGGGACAGCCAGCACTGAA. Full variable domain (outside the CDR3, taken from reference TRBV7-2 and TRBJ1-1): GAGVSQSPSNKVTEKGKDVELRCDPISGHTALYWYRQSLGQGLEFLIYFQGNSAPDKSGLPSDRFSAERTGGSVSTLTIQRTQQEDSAVYLCASSFGTASTEAFFGQGTRLTVV.

A word on this clone: The sequence runs out 3 residues before the end of the CDR3; the remainder is reconstructed from the germline J gene. J is TRBJ2-7 and V is TRBV30; 8 bases map to TRBD1. V trimming: 3 bases; J trimming: 5 bases; junction bases outside the gene matches: 15. The germline CDR1 and CDR2 sequences are GTSNPN and SVGIG (reference sequence). The CDR3 covers 16 residues. The DNA read from the CDR3 is TGTGCCTGGAGCGCCTCCTCCTTGGGGACAGGCGACGAG. It yields the protein CAWSASSLGTGDE. In full, the CDR3 is CAWSASSLGTGDEQYF.

With respect to this clone: The read stops 3 residues short of the end of the CDR3; the missing end is completed from the germline J gene. The chain has TRBV2 and TRBJ2-2; D call uncertain. CDR3 length: 16 residues. The germline V gene encodes CDR1 SNHLY and CDR2 FYNNEI. The covered CDR3 bases are TGTGCCAGCAGTGAAGTGAGAGGTCAGGTGGATGAAAAG. It encodes CASSEVRGQVDEK. The entire CDR3 protein is CASSEVRGQVDEKLFF. Full variable domain (outside the CDR3, taken from reference TRBV2 and TRBJ2-2): EPEVTQTPSHQVTQMGQEVILRCVPISNHLYFYWYRQILGQKVEFLVSFYNNEISEKSEIFDDQFSVERPDGSNFTLKIRSTKLEDSAMYFCASSEVRGQVDEKLFFGEGSRLTVL.

Turning to this clone: The CDR3 end falls 3 residues outside the read, so it is completed with the germline J gene. The gene calls are TRBV7-9 and TRBJ2-3, with 10 bases identical to TRBD2. The CDR3 spans 15 residues. Per germline, CDR1 SEHNR and CDR2 FQNEAQ (reference sequence). The DNA read from the CDR3 is TGTGCCACGCAACAACTAGCGGGGAGGGGGGAGACG. This codes for CATQQLAGRGET. In full, the CDR3 is CATQQLAGRGETQYF.

Remarks on this clone: The read ends 3 residues early relative to the CDR3; the germline J gene fills the gap. The chain is built from TRBV2 and TRBJ2-7; 7 bases are a match to TRBD1. Per germline, CDR1 SNHLY and CDR2 FYNNEI. Trimming took 6 bases from V and 0 from J; bases not matched to a gene: 2. The CDR3 loop spans 13 amino acids. The CDR3 loop is CASSRDSSYEQYF. The sequenced CDR3 bases are TGTGCCAGCAGCCGGGACAGCTCCTACGAG.

A remark on this clone: The read ends 3 residues early relative to the CDR3; the germline J gene fills the gap. The sample holds other DNA sequences that translate to the same CDR3. The chain joins TRBV5-6 to TRBJ1-3; D gene uncertain. The CDR3 runs to 14 residues. Per germline, CDR1 SGHDT and CDR2 YYEEEE. The ends were cut back, 0 bases at V and 4 bases at J, with 8 bases in the middle. The CDR3 spells CASSLVGPGNTIYF. CDR3 DNA, as far as it was read: TGTGCCAGCAGCTTGGTGGGCCCCGGAAACACC.

The sequenced part of the CDR3 DNA is TGTGCCAGCAGCTTAATGGGCAGGGGGAATGAAAAA. It specifies CASSLMGRGNEK. The complete CDR3 protein is CASSLMGRGNEKLFF. The rearrangement links TRBV9 to TRBJ1-4, with TRBD1 matching over 7 bases. The read terminates 3 residues before the CDR3 end, so the remaining end is supplied by the germline J gene. Germline V lookup: CDR1 SGDLS, CDR2 YYNGEE. The CDR3 contains 15 residues. Trimming took 4 bases from V and 5 from J; bases not matched to a gene: 8.

As regards this clone: The CDR3 goes on 3 residues after the read ends, and that part is filled in from the germline J gene. The rearrangement uses TRBV20-1 and TRBJ2-3, with 10 positions matching TRBD2. Germline V gene sequence: CDR1 DFQATT, CDR2 SNEGSKA (reference sequence). This CDR3 is built from 17 residues. After removal of 4 bases from V and 4 bases from J, the junction contained 14 bases not matched to a gene. CDR3 DNA (partial): TGCAGTGCTACAGGGACCAGCGGGGGGGCCATGTCAGATACG. The encoded protein is CSATGTSGGAMSDT. The full CDR3 is CSATGTSGGAMSDTQYF.